The T cell receptor beta chain under discussion was sequenced for a study of cytomegalovirus exposure and HLA in healthy donors. With regard to this clone: The antigen is not known.

A multiplex PCR was run with 60 Vbeta primers and 13 Jbeta primers. Profiling relied on immunoSEQ multiplex PCR, and the TCRdb table lists in-frame clones only, not all of them. Of 150,000 to 200,000 clones listed, roughly four fifths are singletons. Study-wide findings and caveats: Researchers reported in a later analysis that common viral pathogens appeared linked to several top clusters. Rare sequences made up most TCRs, while some public TCRs were found in many donors. Based on reports, TCR beta sequences accurately predicted HLA-A and HLA-B alleles for most subjects. Cytomegalovirus-associated TCR beta chains were listed, numbering roughly 150.

Sequencing was carried out using PBMCs. The sequence came from a woman aged 50 to 60 in good health and CMV-seropositive.

This chain's CDR3 is CASRGQGAYEQYF. CDR3 DNA sequence: TGTGCCAGCAGGGGACAGGGGGCCTACGAGCAGTACTTC. V gene TRBV25-1 combines with J gene TRBJ2-7; TRBD1 agrees at 11 bases. Looked up from germline, CDR1 is MGHDK and CDR2 is SYGVNS. This CDR3 comprises 13 residues. The V segment lost 6 bases and the J segment 2 bases; nucleotides outside the gene matches: 0.